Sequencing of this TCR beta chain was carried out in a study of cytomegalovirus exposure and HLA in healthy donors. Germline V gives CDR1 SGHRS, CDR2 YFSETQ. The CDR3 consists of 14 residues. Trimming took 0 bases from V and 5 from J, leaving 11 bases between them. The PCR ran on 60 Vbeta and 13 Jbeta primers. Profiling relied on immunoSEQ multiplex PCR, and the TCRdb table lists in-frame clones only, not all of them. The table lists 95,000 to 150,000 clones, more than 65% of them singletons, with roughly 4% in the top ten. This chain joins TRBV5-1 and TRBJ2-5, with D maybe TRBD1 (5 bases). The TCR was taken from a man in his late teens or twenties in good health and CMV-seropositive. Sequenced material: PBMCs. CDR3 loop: CASSLESGLETQYF. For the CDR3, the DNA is TGCGCCAGCAGCTTGGAGTCAGGGTTGGAGACCCAGTACTTC. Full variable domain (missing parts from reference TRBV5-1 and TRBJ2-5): KAGVTQTPRYLIKTRGQQVTLSCSPISGHRSVSWYQQTPGQGLQFLFEYFSETQRNKGNFPGRFSGRQFSNSRSEMNVSTLELGDSALYLCASSLESGLETQYFGPGTRLLVL.